The rows below give T cell receptor beta chains drawn from one sample of a study of T cell responses to AZD1222 COVID-19 vaccine. Profiling relied on immunoSEQ multiplex PCR, and the TCRdb table lists in-frame clones only, not all of them. Of more than 140,000 clones listed, approximately 89% are singletons. The material was peripheral blood, obtained on day 0 of MenACWY control vaccination. These receptor sequences come from an adult in good health. CDR3s include the opening cysteine and the closing phenylalanine or tryptophan. The order of the fields is V gene, D gene, clone size, J gene, CDR3 DNA, CDR3 protein. D genes are given only for firm matches. Expanded clones are given a class, and other clones once, few, many or no size at all.

TRBV18	-	-	TRBJ1-2	TGTGCCAGCTCACCACTTCGGGGGCGCGACTATGGCTACACCTTC	CASSPLRGRDYGYTF
TRBV9	-	few	TRBJ1-6	TGTGCCAGCAGCGGCGGGGCCTCAAGCTCCTATAATTCACCCCTCCACTTT	CASSGGASSSYNSPLHF
TRBV9	TRBD1	-	TRBJ2-1	TGTGCCAGCAACGACAGGGAGACCTACAATGAGCAGTTCTTC	CASNDRETYNEQFF
TRBV19	TRBD2	-	TRBJ2-7	TGTGCCAGTAGTATGATTTCTAGCGGGAAGGAGGGAGAGCAGTACTTC	CASSMISSGKEGEQYF
TRBV30	-	-	TRBJ1-5	TGTGCCTGGTCCGCCAGCCGCAATCAGCCCCAGCATTTT	CAWSASRNQPQHF
TRBV4-1	-	-	TRBJ1-1	TGCGCCAGCAGCTTCCGTAGGGCTAACACTGAAGCTTTCTTT	CASSFRRANTEAFF
TRBV5-4	TRBD2	few	TRBJ2-7	TGTGCCAGCATCGGGCGGGAGGTCTACGAGCAGTACTTC	CASIGREVYEQYF
TRBV2	TRBD2	-	TRBJ2-1	TGTGCCAGCAGTGAAGGACTAGCGGGATACAATGAGCAGTTCTTC	CASSEGLAGYNEQFF
TRBV6-4	-	-	TRBJ2-1	TGTGCCAGCAGTGACTCAAATGAGGGGATGACTGAGCAGTTCTTC	CASSDSNEGMTEQFF
TRBV2	-	-	TRBJ2-2	TGTGCCAGCAGGGTTGGGGGAACCGGGGAGCTGTTTTTT	CASRVGGTGELFF
TRBV6-6	TRBD1	once	TRBJ2-2	TGTGCCAGCAGCTGGACAGGGGCCGGGGAGCTGTTTTTT	CASSWTGAGELFF
TRBV19	-	-	TRBJ1-2	TGTGCCAGCACTCAGACAGGAGCTAACTATGGCTACACCTTC	CASTQTGANYGYTF
TRBV5-6	TRBD1	-	TRBJ1-1	TGTGCCAGCAGCCCCTCCTTAGGACAGGGGTTCGTCGCTTTCTTT	CASSPSLGQGFVAFF
TRBV7-9	-	few	TRBJ2-3	TGTGCCAGCAGCCCCCTGAAAACAGGATTCGCAGATACGCAGTATTTT	CASSPLKTGFADTQYF
TRBV19	-	-	TRBJ2-2	TGTGCCAGTAGTATAGCGGGGTCTCACGGGGAGCTGTTTTTT	CASSIAGSHGELFF
TRBV10-3	-	-	TRBJ2-1	TGTGCCATCAGTGAGTCCTGGCAGGGGATGAATGAGCAGTTCTTC	CAISESWQGMNEQFF
TRBV7-9	-	-	TRBJ1-4	TGTGCCAGCAGCTTGGACTTATCAACTAATGAAAAACTGTTTTTT	CASSLDLSTNEKLFF
TRBV10-3	-	-	TRBJ1-1	TGTGCCATCAGTGAGTATGGCCTTAACACTGAAGCTTTCTTT	CAISEYGLNTEAFF
TRBV9	-	-	TRBJ2-1	TGTGCCAGCAGCGTAGAGTTGGCTAGCAATGAGCAGTTCTTC	CASSVELASNEQFF
TRBV7-9	TRBD1	-	TRBJ1-4	TGTGCCAGCAGCCGAGGAGGGGGCTTTGATGAAAAACTGTTTTTT	CASSRGGGFDEKLFF
TRBV4-2	TRBD2	few	TRBJ2-3	TGTGCCAGCAGCCAGAGGACTAGCGGGAGCACAGATACGCAGTATTTT	CASSQRTSGSTDTQYF
TRBV3-1/TRBV3-2	-	once	TRBJ1-2	TGTGCCAGCAGCCAAGACCAGGGACCCTATGGCTACACCTTC	CASSQDQGPYGYTF
TRBV6-4	-	-	TRBJ1-2	TGTGCCAGCAGTGACTCGAGGAACGGGGCCGGGCAGGGCTACACCTTC	CASSDSRNGAGQGYTF
TRBV4-3	-	-	TRBJ2-3	TGCGCCAGCAGCCAAGGGCCCCGGAGCACAGATACGCAGTATTTT	CASSQGPRSTDTQYF